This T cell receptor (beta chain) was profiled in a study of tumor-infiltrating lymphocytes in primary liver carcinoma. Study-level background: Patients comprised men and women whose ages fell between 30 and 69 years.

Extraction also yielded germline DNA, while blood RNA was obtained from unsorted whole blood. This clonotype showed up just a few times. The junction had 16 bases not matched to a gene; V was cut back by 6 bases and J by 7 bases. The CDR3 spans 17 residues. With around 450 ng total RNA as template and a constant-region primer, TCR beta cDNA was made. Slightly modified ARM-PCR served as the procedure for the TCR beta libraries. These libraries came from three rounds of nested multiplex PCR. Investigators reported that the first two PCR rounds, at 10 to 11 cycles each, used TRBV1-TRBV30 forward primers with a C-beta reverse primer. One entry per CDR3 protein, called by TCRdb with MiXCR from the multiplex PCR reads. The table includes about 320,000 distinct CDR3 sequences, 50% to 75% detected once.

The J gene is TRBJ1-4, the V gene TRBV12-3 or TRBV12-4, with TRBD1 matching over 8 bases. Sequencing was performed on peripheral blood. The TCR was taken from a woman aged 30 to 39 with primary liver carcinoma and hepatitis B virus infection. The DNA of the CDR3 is TGTGCCAGCAGCACCGCCGGGACAGGACTTCGGAGTGAAAAACTGTTTTTT. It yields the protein CASSTAGTGLRSEKLFF.